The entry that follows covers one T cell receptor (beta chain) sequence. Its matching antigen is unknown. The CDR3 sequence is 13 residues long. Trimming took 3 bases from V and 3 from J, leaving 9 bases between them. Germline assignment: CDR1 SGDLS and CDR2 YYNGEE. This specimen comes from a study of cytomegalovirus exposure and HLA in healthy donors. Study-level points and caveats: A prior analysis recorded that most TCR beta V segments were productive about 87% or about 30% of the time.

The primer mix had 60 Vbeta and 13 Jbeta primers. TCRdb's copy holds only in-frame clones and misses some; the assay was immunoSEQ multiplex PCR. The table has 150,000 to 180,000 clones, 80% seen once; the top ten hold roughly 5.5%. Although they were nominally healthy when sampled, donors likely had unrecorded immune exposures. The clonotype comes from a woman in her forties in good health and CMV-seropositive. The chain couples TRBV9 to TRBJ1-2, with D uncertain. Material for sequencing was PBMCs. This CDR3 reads CASSARGDYGYTF. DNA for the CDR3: TGTGCCAGCAGCGCTCGAGGTGACTATGGCTACACCTTC.